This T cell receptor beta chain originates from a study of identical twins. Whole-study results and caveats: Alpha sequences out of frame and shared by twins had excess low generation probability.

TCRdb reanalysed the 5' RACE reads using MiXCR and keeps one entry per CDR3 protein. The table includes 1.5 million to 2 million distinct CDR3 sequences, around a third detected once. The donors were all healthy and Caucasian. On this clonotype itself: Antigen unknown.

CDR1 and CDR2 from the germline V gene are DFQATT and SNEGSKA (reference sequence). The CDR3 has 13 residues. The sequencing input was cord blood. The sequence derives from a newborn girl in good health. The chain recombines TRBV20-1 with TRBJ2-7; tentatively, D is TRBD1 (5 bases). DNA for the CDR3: TGCAGACCGACCCAGGGCGGCTCCTACGAGCAGTACTTC. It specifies CRPTQGGSYEQYF.